These T cell receptor beta chains were read from a single sample in a study of neurological immune-mediated disorders. Via MiXCR, TCRdb re-called the 5' RACE reads, giving one row per CDR3 protein. Of roughly 80,000 distinct CDR3 sequences in the sample, 5.8% were seen once. The sample consisted of PBMCs. The receptors were sampled from a woman aged 60 to 75 with multiple sclerosis. Each CDR3 is given with its conserved first and last residue. A D gene is named only where the DNA matches it firmly. Only some rows state a clone size, as once, few, many or a class for expanded clones.

cdr3_length: 15
d_call: NA
clone_size: many
v_call: TRBV6-1
j_call: TRBJ1-5
cdr3_nt: TGTGCCAGCAGGACATATCAGAGTAGCAATCAGCCCCAGCATTTT
cdr3_aa: CASRTYQSSNQPQHF

cdr3_length: 12
d_call: NA
clone_size: many
v_call: TRBV5-1
j_call: TRBJ2-7
cdr3_nt: TGCGCCAGCAGCTCTTCCACCTACGAGCAGTACTTC
cdr3_aa: CASSSSTYEQYF

cdr3_length: 14
d_call: TRBD1
clone_size: many
v_call: TRBV25-1
j_call: TRBJ1-2
cdr3_nt: TGTGCCAGCAGTGGGGGGACAGGGACTAATGGCTACACCTTC
cdr3_aa: CASSGGTGTNGYTF

cdr3_length: 14
d_call: NA
clone_size: many
v_call: TRBV20-1
j_call: TRBJ1-2
cdr3_nt: TGCAGTGCTAGAGATTGGGCAGCCGCCTATGGCTACACCTTC
cdr3_aa: CSARDWAAAYGYTF

cdr3_length: 14
d_call: TRBD2
clone_size: many
v_call: TRBV20-1
j_call: TRBJ2-5
cdr3_nt: TGCAGTGCCGGGATAGCGGGGGGGGTGGAGACCCAGTACTTC
cdr3_aa: CSAGIAGGVETQYF

cdr3_length: 13
d_call: NA
clone_size: many
v_call: TRBV12-3/TRBV12-4
j_call: TRBJ1-5
cdr3_nt: TGTGCCAGCAGTCCCAACCACAATCAGCCCCAGCATTTT
cdr3_aa: CASSPNHNQPQHF

cdr3_length: 16
d_call: NA
clone_size: many
v_call: TRBV15
j_call: TRBJ2-5
cdr3_nt: TGTGCCACCAGCCCAGAATCCCGGACACCCCCAGAGACCCAGTACTTC
cdr3_aa: CATSPESRTPPETQYF

cdr3_length: 16
d_call: NA
clone_size: many
v_call: TRBV6-5
j_call: TRBJ2-1
cdr3_nt: TGTGCCAGCAGTTATGCCGACACTAGCTCCTACAATGAGCAGTTCTTC
cdr3_aa: CASSYADTSSYNEQFF

cdr3_length: 14
d_call: NA
clone_size: many
v_call: TRBV5-1
j_call: TRBJ2-3
cdr3_nt: TGCGCCAGCAGCGAGGTGGCAGGGGCTGATACGCAGTATTTT
cdr3_aa: CASSEVAGADTQYF

cdr3_length: 17
d_call: TRBD2
clone_size: many
v_call: TRBV5-1
j_call: TRBJ2-1
cdr3_nt: TGCGCCAGCAGCTTGTTTAATAGCGGGGGAGCCTACAATGAGCAGTTCTTC
cdr3_aa: CASSLFNSGGAYNEQFF

cdr3_length: 18
d_call: NA
clone_size: few
v_call: TRBV12-3/TRBV12-4
j_call: TRBJ1-5
cdr3_nt: TGTGCCAGCAGTTTACTGGCATCCCGGCCCTCAAGCAATCAGCCCCAGCATTTT
cdr3_aa: CASSLLASRPSSNQPQHF

cdr3_length: 16
d_call: TRBD2
clone_size: many
v_call: TRBV20-1
j_call: TRBJ2-5
cdr3_nt: TGCAGTGCTCGATGGGTTAGCGGGGGGGCCCAAGAGACCCAGTACTTC
cdr3_aa: CSARWVSGGAQETQYF

cdr3_length: 12
d_call: NA
clone_size: many
v_call: TRBV7-8
j_call: TRBJ2-1
cdr3_nt: TGTGCCAGCAGCTCCCCGCCGCTAAGCCAGTTCTTC
cdr3_aa: CASSSPPLSQFF

cdr3_length: 13
d_call: TRBD1
clone_size: many
v_call: TRBV7-8
j_call: TRBJ2-5
cdr3_nt: TGTGCCAGCAGCGAAACAGGGGAAGAGACCCAGTACTTC
cdr3_aa: CASSETGEETQYF

cdr3_length: 15
d_call: TRBD1
clone_size: many
v_call: TRBV20-1
j_call: TRBJ2-7
cdr3_nt: TGCAGTGCTCCTAGTCGGGACAGGGGAGGCTACGAGCAGTACTTC
cdr3_aa: CSAPSRDRGGYEQYF

cdr3_length: 16
d_call: TRBD2
clone_size: many
v_call: TRBV5-1
j_call: TRBJ2-2
cdr3_nt: TGCGCCAGCAGCGAAATTCTAGCGGGGAGCACCGGGGAGCTGTTTTTT
cdr3_aa: CASSEILAGSTGELFF

cdr3_length: 13
d_call: NA
clone_size: many
v_call: TRBV29-1
j_call: TRBJ2-7
cdr3_nt: TGCAGCGTTGTCCGGGACCTCTCCTACGAGCAGTACTTC
cdr3_aa: CSVVRDLSYEQYF

cdr3_length: 15
d_call: NA
clone_size: few
v_call: TRBV5-1
j_call: TRBJ2-1
cdr3_nt: TGCGCCAGCAGCTTGGCATTAGGATCCTACAATGAGCAGTTCTTC
cdr3_aa: CASSLALGSYNEQFF

cdr3_length: 13
d_call: NA
clone_size: many
v_call: TRBV7-9
j_call: TRBJ2-7
cdr3_nt: TGTGCCAGCAGCTTACGTGGGGGATACGAGCAGTACTTC
cdr3_aa: CASSLRGGYEQYF

cdr3_length: 12
d_call: TRBD1
clone_size: many
v_call: TRBV20-1
j_call: TRBJ1-5
cdr3_nt: TGCAGTGCTTCCAGGGGGGGCCAGCCCCAGCATTTT
cdr3_aa: CSASRGGQPQHF

cdr3_length: 16
d_call: TRBD2
clone_size: many
v_call: TRBV20-1
j_call: TRBJ2-7
cdr3_nt: TGCAGTGCTCAAGGGGCTAGCGGGGGGCTGTCCTACGAGCAGTACTTC
cdr3_aa: CSAQGASGGLSYEQYF

cdr3_length: 13
d_call: NA
clone_size: many
v_call: TRBV9
j_call: TRBJ1-1
cdr3_nt: TGTGCCAGCAGCGTCAAGGGGAACACTGAAGCTTTCTTT
cdr3_aa: CASSVKGNTEAFF

cdr3_length: 15
d_call: NA
clone_size: many
v_call: TRBV15
j_call: TRBJ2-3
cdr3_nt: TGTGCCACCAGCAGAGGCGCCCCTAGCACAGATACGCAGTATTTT
cdr3_aa: CATSRGAPSTDTQYF

cdr3_length: 16
d_call: TRBD2
clone_size: many
v_call: TRBV3-1
j_call: TRBJ2-5
cdr3_nt: TGTGCCAGCATCCCGTCGCCGACTAGCGGGGAAGAGACCCAGTACTTC
cdr3_aa: CASIPSPTSGEETQYF

cdr3_length: 16
d_call: NA
clone_size: many
v_call: TRBV7-9
j_call: TRBJ1-3
cdr3_nt: TGTGCCAGCAGCTTAGGCCAGGGAGGACCTGGAAACACCATATATTTT
cdr3_aa: CASSLGQGGPGNTIYF

cdr3_length: 13
d_call: TRBD1
clone_size: many
v_call: TRBV7-9
j_call: TRBJ1-2
cdr3_nt: TGTGCCAGCAGCCGTGACAGGGAGGGCGGCTACACCTTC
cdr3_aa: CASSRDREGGYTF

cdr3_length: 11
d_call: NA
clone_size: medium-sized
v_call: TRBV28
j_call: TRBJ2-1
cdr3_nt: TGTGCCAGCAGTTTCGGGTATGAGCAGTTCTTC
cdr3_aa: CASSFGYEQFF

cdr3_length: 15
d_call: NA
clone_size: many
v_call: TRBV20-1
j_call: TRBJ2-7
cdr3_nt: TGCAGTGCCAGCAATTCACGGACCCTCGCCTACGAGCAGTACTTC
cdr3_aa: CSASNSRTLAYEQYF

cdr3_length: 9
d_call: NA
clone_size: many
v_call: TRBV7-2
j_call: TRBJ1-5
cdr3_nt: TGTGCCTCCCCGGCGCCCCAGCATTTT
cdr3_aa: CASPAPQHF

cdr3_length: 16
d_call: TRBD1
clone_size: many
v_call: TRBV20-1
j_call: TRBJ1-5
cdr3_nt: TGCAGTGCAAGCCCCCGGGACAGCTATAGCAATCAGCCCCAGCATTTT
cdr3_aa: CSASPRDSYSNQPQHF

cdr3_length: 17
d_call: TRBD2
clone_size: many
v_call: TRBV12-3/TRBV12-4
j_call: TRBJ2-1
cdr3_nt: TGTGCCAGCAGTCATGGACTAGCGGGGGGCTCCTACAATGAGCAGTTCTTC
cdr3_aa: CASSHGLAGGSYNEQFF

cdr3_length: 16
d_call: NA
clone_size: many
v_call: TRBV27
j_call: TRBJ1-2
cdr3_nt: TGTGCCAGCAGTTCTGGCCTCGGCCGGCGAGACTATGGCTACACCTTC
cdr3_aa: CASSSGLGRRDYGYTF

cdr3_length: 16
d_call: NA
clone_size: many
v_call: TRBV5-1
j_call: TRBJ2-6
cdr3_nt: TGCGCCAGCAGTTCGAACGCAGGCTCTGGGGCCAACGTCCTGACTTTC
cdr3_aa: CASSSNAGSGANVLTF

cdr3_length: 15
d_call: NA
clone_size: many
v_call: TRBV12-3/TRBV12-4
j_call: TRBJ2-1
cdr3_nt: TGTGCCAGCAGTCCAGGGCGAAGCTCCTACAATGAGCAGTTCTTC
cdr3_aa: CASSPGRSSYNEQFF

cdr3_length: 13
d_call: NA
clone_size: many
v_call: TRBV29-1
j_call: TRBJ1-3
cdr3_nt: TGCAGCGTTGTACCGCTATCTGGAAACACCATATATTTT
cdr3_aa: CSVVPLSGNTIYF

cdr3_length: 13
d_call: TRBD1
clone_size: many
v_call: TRBV28
j_call: TRBJ2-7
cdr3_nt: TGTGCCAGCACCTCTATGACAGGGGCCTCCGGGAACTTC
cdr3_aa: CASTSMTGASGNF

cdr3_length: 16
d_call: NA
clone_size: few
v_call: TRBV11-2
j_call: TRBJ1-1
cdr3_nt: TGTGCCAGCAGCCCAAGCACCGCAGGGTTGGACACTGAAGCTTTCTTT
cdr3_aa: CASSPSTAGLDTEAFF

cdr3_length: 12
d_call: NA
clone_size: many
v_call: TRBV5-5
j_call: TRBJ1-1
cdr3_nt: TGTGCCAGCAGCCCCCACCAGAGTGAAGCTTTCTTT
cdr3_aa: CASSPHQSEAFF

cdr3_length: 13
d_call: NA
clone_size: many
v_call: TRBV7-8
j_call: TRBJ2-7
cdr3_nt: TGTGCCAGCAGCCCTAAACCTACGTGGGAGCAGTACTTC
cdr3_aa: CASSPKPTWEQYF

cdr3_length: 14
d_call: NA
clone_size: many
v_call: TRBV5-1
j_call: TRBJ1-1
cdr3_nt: TGCGCCAGCAGCTTGGCCTTCGGCTTTTATGAAGCTTTCTTT
cdr3_aa: CASSLAFGFYEAFF

cdr3_length: 12
d_call: NA
clone_size: many
v_call: TRBV20-1
j_call: TRBJ2-7
cdr3_nt: TGCAGTGCCCCGCGAGGGAATTTCGAGCAGTACTTC
cdr3_aa: CSAPRGNFEQYF

cdr3_length: 13
d_call: NA
clone_size: many
v_call: TRBV12-3/TRBV12-4
j_call: TRBJ2-3
cdr3_nt: TGTGCCATCCAAGGGACAAGCACAGATACGCAGTATTTT
cdr3_aa: CAIQGTSTDTQYF

cdr3_length: 11
d_call: NA
clone_size: many
v_call: TRBV6-5
j_call: TRBJ2-7
cdr3_nt: TGTGCCAGCAGCCAGGGGGGGAATGAGTACTTC
cdr3_aa: CASSQGGNEYF

cdr3_length: 13
d_call: TRBD2
clone_size: many
v_call: TRBV20-1
j_call: TRBJ2-5
cdr3_nt: TGCACTGGACTAGCGGGGGCTGAAGAGACCCAGTACTTC
cdr3_aa: CTGLAGAEETQYF

cdr3_length: 13
d_call: NA
clone_size: NA
v_call: TRBV6-1
j_call: TRBJ2-7
cdr3_nt: TGTGCCAGCAGTAAACTTACGCCGTACGAGCAGTACTTC
cdr3_aa: CASSKLTPYEQYF

cdr3_length: 14
d_call: TRBD1
clone_size: medium-sized
v_call: TRBV20-1
j_call: TRBJ2-7
cdr3_nt: TGCAGTGCTAGTGCCCGGGACAGGGGGCTTGAGCAGTACTTC
cdr3_aa: CSASARDRGLEQYF

cdr3_length: 12
d_call: TRBD2
clone_size: many
v_call: TRBV20-1
j_call: TRBJ2-3
cdr3_nt: TGCAGTGCGGCGGGGGGCACAGATACGCAGTATTTT
cdr3_aa: CSAAGGTDTQYF

cdr3_length: 13
d_call: TRBD1
clone_size: many
v_call: TRBV5-1
j_call: TRBJ1-2
cdr3_nt: TGCGCCAGCAGCTTTCCAGGACAGGCAGCATACACCTTC
cdr3_aa: CASSFPGQAAYTF

cdr3_length: 16
d_call: NA
clone_size: many
v_call: TRBV7-6
j_call: TRBJ2-7
cdr3_nt: TGTGCCAGCAGCTTGTGGGGCGGCAGGGCGGCCTACGAGCAGTACTTC
cdr3_aa: CASSLWGGRAAYEQYF

cdr3_length: 14
d_call: NA
clone_size: many
v_call: TRBV6-6
j_call: TRBJ1-2
cdr3_nt: TGTGCCAGCAGTTACTCGAAGGGAAACTATGGCTACACCTTC
cdr3_aa: CASSYSKGNYGYTF

cdr3_length: 14
d_call: TRBD1
clone_size: many
v_call: TRBV9
j_call: TRBJ1-2
cdr3_nt: TGTGCCAGCAGCCCTGGGACAGGGGACTATGGCTACACCTTC
cdr3_aa: CASSPGTGDYGYTF

cdr3_length: 13
d_call: NA
clone_size: many
v_call: TRBV24-1
j_call: TRBJ2-5
cdr3_nt: TGTGCCACCAGTGATCCAGGTCAAGAGACCCAGTACTTC
cdr3_aa: CATSDPGQETQYF